This TCR beta chain was obtained from a study of PD-1 blockade in mismatch repair-deficient tumors. Study background: All were previously treated, progressing patients with approximately 12 mismatch repair-deficient cancer types. Study conclusions and caveats: After pembrolizumab, tumor-resident clones rose rapidly, then generally contracted before radiologic responses.

Comments on this clone: No antigen is known for it.

The V end lost 0 bases, the J end lost 0 bases, and 5 bases lay between the germline ends. The CDR3 consists of 15 residues. The germline V gene encodes CDR1 LGHNT and CDR2 FRNRAP. The protocol was immunoSEQ multiplex PCR, while the TCRdb copy is restricted to in-frame clones and leaves out a portion. In the table there are tens of thousands of clones, roughly 86% of which are singletons. Sequences were derived from peripheral blood, sampled 2 weeks after starting pembrolizumab. The rearrangement joins TRBV12-5 to TRBJ1-4; D gene ambiguous. The TCR sequence derives from an adult with mismatch repair-deficient cancer. The chain's CDR3 is CASGLVSATNEKLFF. The DNA for the CDR3 is TGTGCTAGTGGTTTGGTTAGTGCAACTAATGAAAAACTGTTTTTT.